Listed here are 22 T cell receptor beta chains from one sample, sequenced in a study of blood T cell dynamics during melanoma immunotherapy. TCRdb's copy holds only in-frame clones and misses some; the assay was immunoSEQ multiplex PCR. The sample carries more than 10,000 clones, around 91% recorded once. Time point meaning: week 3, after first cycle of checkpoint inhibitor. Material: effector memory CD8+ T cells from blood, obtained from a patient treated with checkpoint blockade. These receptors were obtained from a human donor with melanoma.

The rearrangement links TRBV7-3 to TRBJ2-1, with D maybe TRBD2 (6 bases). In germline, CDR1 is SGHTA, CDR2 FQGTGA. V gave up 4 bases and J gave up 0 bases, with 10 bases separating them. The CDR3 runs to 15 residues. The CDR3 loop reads CASSSTSSSYNEQFF. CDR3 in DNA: TGTGCCAGCAGCTCTACTAGCAGCTCCTACAATGAGCAGTTCTTC. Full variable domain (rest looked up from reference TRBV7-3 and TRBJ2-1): GAGVSQTPSNKVTEKGKYVELRCDPISGHTALYWYRQSLGQGPEFLIYFQGTGAADDSGLPNDRFFAVRPEGSVSTLKIQRTERGDSAVYLCASSSTSSSYNEQFFGPGTRLTVL.

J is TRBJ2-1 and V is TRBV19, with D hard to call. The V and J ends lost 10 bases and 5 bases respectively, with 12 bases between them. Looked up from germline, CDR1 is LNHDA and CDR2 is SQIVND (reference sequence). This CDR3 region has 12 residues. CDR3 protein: CATVGRDNEQFF. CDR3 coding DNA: TGTGCCACCGTCGGAAGGGACAATGAGCAGTTCTTC.

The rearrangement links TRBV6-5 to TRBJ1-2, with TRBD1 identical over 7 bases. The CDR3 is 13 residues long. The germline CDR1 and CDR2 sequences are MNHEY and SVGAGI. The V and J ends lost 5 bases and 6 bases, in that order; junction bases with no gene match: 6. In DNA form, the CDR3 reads TGTGCCAGCAGTCCTTGGGACAGAAATGGCTACACCTTC. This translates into CASSPWDRNGYTF.

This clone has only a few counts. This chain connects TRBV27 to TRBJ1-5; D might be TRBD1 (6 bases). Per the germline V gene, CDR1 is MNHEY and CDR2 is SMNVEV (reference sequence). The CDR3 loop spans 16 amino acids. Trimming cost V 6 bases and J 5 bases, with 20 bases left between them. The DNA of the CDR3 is TGTGCCAGCAGAGGACAGTCGGAGGGGTCTCATCAGCCCCAGCATTTT. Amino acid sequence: CASRGQSEGSHQPQHF.

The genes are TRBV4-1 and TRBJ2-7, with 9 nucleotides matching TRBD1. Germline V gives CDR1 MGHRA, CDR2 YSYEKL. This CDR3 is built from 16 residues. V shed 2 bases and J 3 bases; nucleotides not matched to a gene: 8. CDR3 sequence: CASSQPGQGGVYEQYF. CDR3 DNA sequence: TGCGCCAGCAGCCAACCGGGACAGGGTGGGGTCTACGAGCAGTACTTC.

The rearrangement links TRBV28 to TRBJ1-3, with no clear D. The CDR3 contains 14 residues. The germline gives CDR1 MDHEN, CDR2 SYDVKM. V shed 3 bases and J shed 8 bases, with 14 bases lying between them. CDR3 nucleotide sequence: TGTGCCAGCAGTTTTCGCCTAAACCGGGACACCATATATTTT. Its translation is CASSFRLNRDTIYF.

The CDR3 nucleotides read TGTGCCAGCAGTCTAGCGGGAGGGAAAGATACGCAGTATTTT. Its translation: CASSLAGGKDTQYF. J is TRBJ2-3 and V is TRBV9; TRBD2 matches at 12 bases. CDR1 is SGDLS and CDR2 is YYNGEE in the germline V gene. This CDR3 contains 14 residues. J lost 5 bases, V lost 5 bases, and 3 bases had no gene match.

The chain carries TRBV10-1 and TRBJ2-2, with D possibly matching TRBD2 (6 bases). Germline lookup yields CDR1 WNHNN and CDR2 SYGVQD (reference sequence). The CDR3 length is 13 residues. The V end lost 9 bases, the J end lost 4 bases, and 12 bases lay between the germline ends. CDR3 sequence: CASSMGGTGELFF. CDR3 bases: TGCGCCAGTAGCATGGGGGGCACCGGGGAGCTGTTTTTT.

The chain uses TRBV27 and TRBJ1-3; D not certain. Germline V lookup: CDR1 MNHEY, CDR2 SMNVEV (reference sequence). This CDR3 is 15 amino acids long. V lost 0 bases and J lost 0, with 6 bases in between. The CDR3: CASSLSLFSGNTIYF. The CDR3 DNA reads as TGTGCCAGCAGTTTATCTCTCTTCTCTGGAAACACCATATATTTT.

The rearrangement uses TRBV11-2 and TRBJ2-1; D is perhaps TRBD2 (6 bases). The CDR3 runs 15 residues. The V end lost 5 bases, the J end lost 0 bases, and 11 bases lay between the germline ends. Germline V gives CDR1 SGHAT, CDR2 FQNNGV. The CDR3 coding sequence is TGTGCCAGCAGCCCCCGGGACTTCTCCTACAATGAGCAGTTCTTC. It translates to CASSPRDFSYNEQFF.

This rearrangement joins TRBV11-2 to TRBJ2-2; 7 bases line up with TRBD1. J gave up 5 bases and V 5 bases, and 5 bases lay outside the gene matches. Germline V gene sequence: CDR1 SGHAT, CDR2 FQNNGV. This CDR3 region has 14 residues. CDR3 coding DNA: TGTGCCAGCAGCCCAACAGGGGAGACCGGGGAGCTGTTTTTT. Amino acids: CASSPTGETGELFF. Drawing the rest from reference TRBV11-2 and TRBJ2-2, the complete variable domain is EAGVAQSPRYKIIEKRQSVAFWCNPISGHATLYWYQQILGQGPKLLIQFQNNGVVDDSQLPKDRFSAERLKGVDSTLKIQPAKLEDSAVYLCASSPTGETGELFFGEGSRLTVL.

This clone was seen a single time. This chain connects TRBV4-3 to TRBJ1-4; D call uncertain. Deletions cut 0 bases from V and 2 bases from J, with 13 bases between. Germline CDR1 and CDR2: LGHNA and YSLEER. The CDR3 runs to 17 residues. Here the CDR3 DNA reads TGCGCCAGCAGCCAAGAGGCCTGGAAGGCTACTAATGAAAAACTGTTTTTT. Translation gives CASSQEAWKATNEKLFF.

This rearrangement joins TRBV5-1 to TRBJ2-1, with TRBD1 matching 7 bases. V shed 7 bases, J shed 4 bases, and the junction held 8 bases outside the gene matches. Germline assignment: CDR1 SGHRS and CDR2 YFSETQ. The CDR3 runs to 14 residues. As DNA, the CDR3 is TGCGCCAGCGGGGCGACAGGGCCATACAATGAGCAGTTCTTC. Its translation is CASGATGPYNEQFF.

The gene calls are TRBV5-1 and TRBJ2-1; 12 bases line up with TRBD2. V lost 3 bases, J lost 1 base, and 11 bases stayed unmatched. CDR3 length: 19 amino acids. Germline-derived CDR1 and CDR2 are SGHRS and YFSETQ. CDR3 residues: CASSSTSGSGRGSYNEQFF. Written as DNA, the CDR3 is TGCGCCAGCAGCTCGACTAGCGGGAGTGGTCGGGGTTCCTACAATGAGCAGTTCTTC.

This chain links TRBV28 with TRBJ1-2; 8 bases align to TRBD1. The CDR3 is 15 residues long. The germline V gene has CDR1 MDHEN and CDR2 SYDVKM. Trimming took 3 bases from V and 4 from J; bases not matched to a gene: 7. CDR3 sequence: CASSFVAGGSYGYTF. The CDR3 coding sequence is TGTGCCAGCAGTTTTGTGGCAGGGGGCAGCTATGGCTACACCTTC.

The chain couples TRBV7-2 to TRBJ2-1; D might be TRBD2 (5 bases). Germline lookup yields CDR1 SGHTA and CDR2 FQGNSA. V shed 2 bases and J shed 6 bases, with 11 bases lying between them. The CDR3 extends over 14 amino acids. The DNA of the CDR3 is TGTGCCAGCAGCTTACTAGCCTTTATCAATGAGCAGTTCTTC. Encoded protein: CASSLLAFINEQFF. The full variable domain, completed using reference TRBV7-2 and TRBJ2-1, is GAGVSQSPSNKVTEKGKDVELRCDPISGHTALYWYRQSLGQGLEFLIYFQGNSAPDKSGLPSDRFSAERTGGSVSTLTIQRTQQEDSAVYLCASSLLAFINEQFFGPGTRLTVL.

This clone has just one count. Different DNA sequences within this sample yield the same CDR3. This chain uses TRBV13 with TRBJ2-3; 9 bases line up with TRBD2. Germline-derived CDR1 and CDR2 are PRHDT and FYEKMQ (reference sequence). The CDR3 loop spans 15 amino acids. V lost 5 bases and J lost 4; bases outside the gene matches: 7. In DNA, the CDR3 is TGTGCCAGCAGCCTATTTGAGCGGGGGGCAGATACGCAGTATTTT. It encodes CASSLFERGADTQYF.

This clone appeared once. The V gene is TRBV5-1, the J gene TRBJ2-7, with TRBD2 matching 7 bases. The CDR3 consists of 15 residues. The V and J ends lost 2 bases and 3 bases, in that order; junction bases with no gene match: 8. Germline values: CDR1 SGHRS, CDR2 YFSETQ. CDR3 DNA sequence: TGCGCCAGCAGCTTAGGGGCGGGGGAAGTCTACGAGCAGTACTTC. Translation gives CASSLGAGEVYEQYF.

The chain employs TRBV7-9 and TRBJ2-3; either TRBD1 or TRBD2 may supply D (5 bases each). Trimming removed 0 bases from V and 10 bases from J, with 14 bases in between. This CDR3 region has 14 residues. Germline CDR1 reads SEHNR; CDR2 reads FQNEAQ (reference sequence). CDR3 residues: CASSLAGQTGPQYF. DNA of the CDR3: TGTGCCAGCAGCTTAGCCGGGCAAACGGGGCCGCAGTATTTT. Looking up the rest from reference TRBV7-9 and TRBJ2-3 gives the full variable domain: DTGVSQNPRHKITKRGQNVTFRCDPISEHNRLYWYRQTLGQGPEFLTYFQNEAQLEKSRLLSDRFSAERPKGSFSTLEIQRTEQGDSAMYLCASSLAGQTGPQYFGPGTRLTVL.

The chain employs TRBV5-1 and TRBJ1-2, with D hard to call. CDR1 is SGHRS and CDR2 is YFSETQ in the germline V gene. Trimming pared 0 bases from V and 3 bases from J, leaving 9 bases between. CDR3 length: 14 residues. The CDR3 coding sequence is TGCGCCAGCAGCTTGGCGGCCGGAGACTATGGCTACACCTTC. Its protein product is CASSLAAGDYGYTF.

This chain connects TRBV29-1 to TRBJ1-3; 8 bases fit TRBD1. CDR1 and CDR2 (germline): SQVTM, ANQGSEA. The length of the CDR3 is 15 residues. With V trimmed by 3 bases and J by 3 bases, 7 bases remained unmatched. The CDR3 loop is CSVDATGDLGNTIYF. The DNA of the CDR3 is TGCAGCGTTGACGCGACAGGGGATCTTGGAAACACCATATATTTT.

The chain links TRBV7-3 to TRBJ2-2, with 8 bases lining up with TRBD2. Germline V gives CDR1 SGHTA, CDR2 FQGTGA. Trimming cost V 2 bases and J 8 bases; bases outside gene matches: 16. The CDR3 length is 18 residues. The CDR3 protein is CASSLYVYGTRGSGELFF. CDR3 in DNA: TGTGCCAGCAGCTTATACGTCTACGGGACTAGAGGAAGTGGGGAGCTGTTTTTT.